The 21 T cell receptor beta chains below come from one sample, sequenced in a study of blood T cell repertoires in COVID-19. Assay: immunoSEQ multiplex PCR; the TCRdb copy retains only in-frame clones and omits some. The profile shows around 470,000 clones, about 92% of them singletons. The sample taken for sequencing was PBMCs or T cells enriched from blood (not recorded which). The receptors come from a young man who had recovered from COVID-19.

The chain's CDR3 is CASSLGTRQGNEKLFF. In DNA, the CDR3 is TGTGCCAGCAGCTTGGGAACCCGCCAGGGGAATGAAAAACTGTTTTTT. The chain links TRBV5-5 to TRBJ1-4; D might be TRBD1 (6 bases). Trimming removed 0 bases at V and 5 bases at J, with 14 bases between. Germline V gene lookup returns CDR1 SGHKS and CDR2 YYEKEE (reference sequence). This CDR3 contains 16 residues. The full variable domain, its missing parts supplied by reference TRBV5-5 and TRBJ1-4, is DAGVTQSPTHLIKTRGQQVTLRCSPISGHKSVSWYQQVLGQGPQFIFQYYEKEERGRGNFPDRFSARQFPNYSSELNVNALLLGDSALYLCASSLGTRQGNEKLFFGSGTQLSVL.

V is TRBV6-5 and J is TRBJ1-2; possibly TRBD1 for D (5 bases). The CDR3 has 13 amino acids. The V end was cut by 6 bases, the J end by 2 bases, with 10 bases between. Germline lookup yields CDR1 MNHEY and CDR2 SVGAGI. CDR3: CASRGGENYGYTF. The CDR3 coding sequence is TGTGCCAGCAGGGGGGGAGAAAACTATGGCTACACCTTC.

V gene TRBV7-6 combines with J gene TRBJ1-1; TRBD1 agrees at 10 bases. The trim removed 5 bases at V and 6 bases at J, leaving 6 bases unmatched. Germline CDR1 and CDR2: SGHVS and FNYEAQ. The CDR3 consists of 14 residues. The CDR3 nucleotides read TGTGCCAGCAGCCCGGGACAGGGGTTCGCTGAAGCTTTCTTT. This translates into CASSPGQGFAEAFF.

The chain joins TRBV7-9 to TRBJ1-2; D possibly corresponds to TRBD1 (5 bases). The V end lost 2 bases, the J end lost 8 bases, and 12 bases lay between the germline ends. Looked up from germline, CDR1 is SEHNR and CDR2 is FQNEAQ (reference sequence). There are 13 residues in the CDR3. CDR3 DNA sequence: TGTGCCAGCAGCTTATTGGAGGAGGGGGGCTACACCTTC. Translated: CASSLLEEGGYTF. Full variable domain (missing parts from reference TRBV7-9 and TRBJ1-2): DTGVSQNPRHKITKRGQNVTFRCDPISEHNRLYWYRQTLGQGPEFLTYFQNEAQLEKSRLLSDRFSAERPKGSFSTLEIQRTEQGDSAMYLCASSLLEEGGYTFGSGTRLTVV.

This chain joins TRBV2 and TRBJ1-2; no firm D call. CDR1 and CDR2 (germline): SNHLY, FYNNEI. The ends were cut back, 9 bases at V and 6 bases at J, with 14 bases in the middle. This CDR3 contains 12 residues. The CDR3 here is CARRAGLDGYTF. The DNA of the CDR3 is TGTGCCAGGAGGGCGGGTTTGGATGGCTACACCTTC. Combining the CDR3 with reference TRBV2 and TRBJ1-2 gives the whole variable domain EPEVTQTPSHQVTQMGQEVILRCVPISNHLYFYWYRQILGQKVEFLVSFYNNEISEKSEIFDDQFSVERPDGSNFTLKIRSTKLEDSAMYFCARRAGLDGYTFGSGTRLTVV.

The V call is TRBV5-1, the J call TRBJ1-1, with 9 nucleotides matching TRBD1. Looked up from germline, CDR1 is SGHRS and CDR2 is YFSETQ. V shed 3 bases, J shed 6 bases, and the junction held 9 bases outside the gene matches. This CDR3 has 15 residues. DNA for the CDR3: TGCGCCAGCAGCTGGGGGGACAGGGAGGCGTCTGAAGCTTTCTTT. This translates into CASSWGDREASEAFF.

V usage is TRBV3-1 (or the pseudogene TRBV3-2) and J usage is TRBJ2-1; 11 bases agree with TRBD2. The CDR3 consists of 15 residues. CDR1 and CDR2 from the germline V gene are LGHDT and YNNKEL (reference sequence). V was pared by 5 bases and J by 5 bases, with 5 bases of the junction left unmatched. The CDR3 protein is CASSFIAGGDNEQFF. CDR3 in DNA: TGTGCCAGCAGCTTTATAGCGGGGGGGGACAATGAGCAGTTCTTC.

The chain joins TRBV5-1 to TRBJ1-2; D is uncertain. V was pared by 3 bases and J by 0 bases, with 9 bases between. Germline assignment: CDR1 SGHRS and CDR2 YFSETQ. This CDR3 contains 14 residues. Written as DNA, the CDR3 is TGCGCCAGCAGCTGGGCCGCTACTAACTATGGCTACACCTTC. Residues: CASSWAATNYGYTF.

The CDR3 protein is CASYNRARITF. The CDR3 nucleotides are TGTGCCAGTTATAACAGGGCACGAATCACCTTC. The V and J genes are TRBV19 and TRBJ1-2; D is possibly TRBD1 (6 bases). Germline CDR1 reads LNHDA; CDR2 reads SQIVND (reference sequence). This CDR3 has 11 amino acids. V lost 8 bases to trimming and J lost 13 bases, with 17 bases between them.

This chain joins TRBV30 and TRBJ1-5; 8 bases are shared with TRBD1. CDR1 GTSNPN and CDR2 SVGIG come from the germline V gene (reference sequence). CDR3 size: 15 residues. V gave up 2 bases and J gave up 7 bases; unmatched junction bases: 10. As DNA, the CDR3 is TGTGCCTGGAGTAAATTTGGACAGGGATCCCAGCCCCAGCATTTT. It encodes CAWSKFGQGSQPQHF.

This clone was counted once. The chain combines TRBV7-9 with TRBJ2-1; TRBD2 aligns across 8 bases. This CDR3 comprises 16 residues. Trimming at V came to 5 bases and at J to 4 bases, leaving 10 bases not matched to a gene. Germline loops: CDR1 SEHNR, CDR2 FQNEAQ (reference sequence). This chain's CDR3 is CASSKEPSSGYNEQFF. The CDR3 DNA reads as TGTGCCAGCAGCAAAGAGCCGTCTAGCGGGTACAATGAGCAGTTCTTC.

This clone was detected only once. The chain has TRBV24-1 and TRBJ1-3; D not resolved. Germline V gene data show CDR1 as KGHDR and CDR2 as SFDVKD. The CDR3 runs to 14 residues. Trimming removed 4 bases from V and 4 bases from J, with 10 bases in between. The CDR3 region is CATSEGDIGNTIYF. The CDR3 DNA reads as TGTGCCACCAGTGAAGGTGACATCGGAAACACCATATATTTT.

The chain uses TRBV12-3 or TRBV12-4 and TRBJ1-4; no firm D call. V was clipped by 10 bases and J by 3 bases, with 9 bases between them. The CDR3 runs to 12 residues. The CDR3 DNA is TGTGCCACCACACTAGCTAATGAAAAACTGTTTTTT. This gives the protein CATTLANEKLFF.

The chain is built from TRBV2 and TRBJ1-5, with a weak D call TRBD1 (6 bases). CDR1 and CDR2 from the germline V gene are SNHLY and FYNNEI. The CDR3 loop spans 17 amino acids. Deletions cut 6 bases from V and 6 bases from J, with 24 bases between. For the CDR3, the DNA is TGTGCCAGCAGGGAGGACAGCCTCCCTACAAGGGGTCAGCCCCAGCATTTT. Its protein product is CASREDSLPTRGQPQHF.

The chain joins TRBV7-3 to TRBJ1-4, with 9 bases that match TRBD1. The J segment lost 1 base and the V segment lost 5 bases, leaving 2 bases of the junction unmatched. The CDR3 runs 15 residues. Germline V gene lookup returns CDR1 SGHTA and CDR2 FQGTGA. CDR3 sequence reads: CASSETGGTNEKLFF. CDR3 nucleotides: TGTGCCAGCAGCGAGACAGGGGGAACTAATGAAAAACTGTTTTTT.

The V and J genes are TRBV4-1 and TRBJ2-5, with 8 bases aligning to TRBD2. This CDR3 spans 16 amino acids. Trimming took 3 bases from V and 5 from J; bases not matched to a gene: 11. CDR1 and CDR2 (germline): MGHRA, YSYEKL. The CDR3 bases are TGCGCCAGCAGCCAGTCAACAAGCGGGGGAGGGGAGACCCAGTACTTC. This gives the protein CASSQSTSGGGETQYF.

The gene calls are TRBV10-3 and TRBJ2-2, with 8 bases matching TRBD1. Trimming removed 7 bases from V and 5 bases from J; junction bases left unmatched: 6. The germline CDR1 and CDR2 sequences are ENHRY and SYGVKD. The CDR3 extends over 14 amino acids. DNA of the CDR3: TGTGCCATCAAAGGGACAGGCGGGACCGGGGAGCTGTTTTTT. Amino acid sequence: CAIKGTGGTGELFF.

Regarding this clone: The sample carries other DNA sequences with the same CDR3. This chain joins TRBV12-3 or TRBV12-4 and TRBJ1-3; possible D gene TRBD1, 5 bases. Trimming left V 8 bases short and J 4 bases short, with 12 bases between. This CDR3 contains 13 residues. This CDR3 is CASRRVSGNTIYF. CDR3 in DNA: TGTGCCAGCCGCAGGGTGTCCGGAAACACCATATATTTT.

The chain couples TRBV28 to TRBJ2-3, with 9 bases aligning to TRBD1. J gave up 3 bases and V 6 bases, and 19 bases lay outside the gene matches. Germline V gene data show CDR1 as MDHEN and CDR2 as SYDVKM. The CDR3 is made up of 19 amino acids. CDR3 sequence (DNA): TGTGCCAGCAGCCCGCCCGGGACAGGGCGTCGTATTAGGACAGATACGCAGTATTTT. This sequence encodes CASSPPGTGRRIRTDTQYF.

This sequence joins TRBV10-3 and TRBJ2-3; possibly TRBD1 for D (5 bases). There are 13 residues in the CDR3. Germline-derived CDR1 and CDR2 are ENHRY and SYGVKD. V lost 11 bases to trimming and J lost 0 bases, with 12 bases between them. CDR3 region: CASRVGSTDTQYF. In DNA, the CDR3 is TGTGCCTCCAGGGTGGGAAGCACAGATACGCAGTATTTT.

The table lists this clone with a count of one. V usage is TRBV19 and J usage is TRBJ1-5; weak D call: TRBD1 (6 bases). Germline V gene data show CDR1 as LNHDA and CDR2 as SQIVND (reference sequence). The CDR3 is made up of 15 amino acids. Deletions cut 9 bases from V and 0 bases from J, with 15 bases between. The DNA of the CDR3 is TGTGCCAGCCGGGACATTAGGGGTAGCAATCAGCCCCAGCATTTT. Translated, it gives CASRDIRGSNQPQHF.